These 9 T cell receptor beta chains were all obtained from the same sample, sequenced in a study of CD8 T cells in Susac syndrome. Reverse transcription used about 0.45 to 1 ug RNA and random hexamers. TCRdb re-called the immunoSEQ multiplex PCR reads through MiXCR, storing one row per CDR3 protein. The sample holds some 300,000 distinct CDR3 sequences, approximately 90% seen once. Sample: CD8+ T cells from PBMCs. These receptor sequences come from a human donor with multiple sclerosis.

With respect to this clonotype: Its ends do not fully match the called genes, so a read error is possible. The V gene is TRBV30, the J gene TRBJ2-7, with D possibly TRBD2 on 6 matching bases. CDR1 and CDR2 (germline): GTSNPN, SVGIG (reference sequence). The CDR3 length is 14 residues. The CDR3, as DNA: TGTGCCCGGAGCGGCGGGGCCGTTCCCTACGAGCAGTACTTC. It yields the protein CARSGGAVPYEQYF.

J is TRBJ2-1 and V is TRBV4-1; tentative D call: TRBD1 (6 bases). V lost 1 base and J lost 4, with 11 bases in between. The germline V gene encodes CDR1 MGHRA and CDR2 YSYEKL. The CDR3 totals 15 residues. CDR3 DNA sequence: TGCGCCAGCAGCCAAGTCCAGGGGCGTTACAATGAGCAGTTCTTC. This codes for CASSQVQGRYNEQFF.

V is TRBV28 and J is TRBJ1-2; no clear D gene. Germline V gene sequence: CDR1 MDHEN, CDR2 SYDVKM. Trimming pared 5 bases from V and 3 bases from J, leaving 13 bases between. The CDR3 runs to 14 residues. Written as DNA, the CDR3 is TGTGCCAGCAGTACCCGAAGAGGTCACTATGGCTACACCTTC. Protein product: CASSTRRGHYGYTF.

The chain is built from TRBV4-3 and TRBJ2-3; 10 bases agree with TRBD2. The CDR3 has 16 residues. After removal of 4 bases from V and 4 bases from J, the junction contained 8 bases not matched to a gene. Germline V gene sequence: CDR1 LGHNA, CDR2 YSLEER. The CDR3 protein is CASSPHQAGGADTQYF. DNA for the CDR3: TGCGCCAGCAGCCCCCACCAAGCGGGAGGGGCAGATACGCAGTATTTT.

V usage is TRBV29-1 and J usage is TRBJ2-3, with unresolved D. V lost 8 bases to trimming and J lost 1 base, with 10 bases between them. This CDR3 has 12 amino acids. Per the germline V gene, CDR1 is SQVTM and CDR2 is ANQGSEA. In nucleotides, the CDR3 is TGCAGCTCCATATCGGGCACAGATACGCAGTATTTT. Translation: CSSISGTDTQYF.

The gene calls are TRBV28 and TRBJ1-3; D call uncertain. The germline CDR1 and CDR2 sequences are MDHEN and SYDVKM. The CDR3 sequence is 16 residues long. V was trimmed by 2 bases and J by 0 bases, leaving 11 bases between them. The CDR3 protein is CASSLQISSSGNTIYF. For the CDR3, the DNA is TGTGCCAGCAGTTTACAGATTTCAAGCTCTGGAAACACCATATATTTT.

The CDR3 here is CASSPSIGGRTEAFF. The CDR3 region has the DNA TGTGCCAGCAGTCCTTCAATAGGGGGACGGACTGAAGCTTTCTTT. This rearrangement joins TRBV6-5 to TRBJ1-1; weak D call: TRBD1 (6 bases). Trimming cost V 5 bases and J 5 bases, with 18 bases left between them. Germline V gene sequence: CDR1 MNHEY, CDR2 SVGAGI. The CDR3 is 15 residues long.

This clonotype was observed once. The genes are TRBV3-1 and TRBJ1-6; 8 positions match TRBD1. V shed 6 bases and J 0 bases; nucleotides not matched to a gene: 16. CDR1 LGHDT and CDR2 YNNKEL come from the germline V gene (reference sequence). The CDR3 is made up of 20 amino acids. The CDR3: CASSQMFSRGRGSYNSPLHF. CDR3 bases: TGTGCCAGCAGTCAAATGTTTTCCAGGGGGCGCGGCTCCTATAATTCACCCCTCCACTTT.

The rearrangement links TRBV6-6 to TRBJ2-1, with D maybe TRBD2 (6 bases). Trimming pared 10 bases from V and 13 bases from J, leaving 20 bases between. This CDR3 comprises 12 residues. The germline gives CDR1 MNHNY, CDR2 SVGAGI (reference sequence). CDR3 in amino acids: CATGDSPGTQFF. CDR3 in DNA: TGTGCCACCGGGGACTCCCCAGGAACACAGTTCTTC.